One and the same sample provided the 16 T cell receptor beta chains below, sequenced in a study of T cell responses to AZD1222 COVID-19 vaccine. The assay was immunoSEQ multiplex PCR, and TCRdb's table has in-frame clones only and misses some. This table holds 180,000 or so clones, around 90% found once. Material: peripheral blood, obtained 28 days after the second AZD1222 dose. These receptors all come from an adult who received the AZD1222 COVID-19 vaccine.

The chain joins TRBV27 to TRBJ1-4; no definite D call. This CDR3 is 17 amino acids long. CDR1 is MNHEY, CDR2 SMNVEV, per germline (reference sequence). V lost 5 bases and J 1 base, leaving 17 bases between the germline ends. CDR3 sequence reads: CASSHGRRGGTNEKLFF. The CDR3 DNA reads as TGTGCCAGCAGTCACGGCAGGCGCGGAGGAACTAATGAAAAACTGTTTTTT.

This clone has just a few counts. The rearrangement joins TRBV19 to TRBJ1-1, with D hard to call. V was pared by 6 bases and J by 1 base, with 12 bases between. The CDR3 is 14 amino acids. Germline values: CDR1 LNHDA, CDR2 SQIVND (reference sequence). The CDR3 loop reads CASSNSIGNTEAFF. In nucleotides, the CDR3 is TGTGCCAGTAGCAACTCGATAGGGAACACTGAAGCTTTCTTT. The variable domain in full, completed from reference TRBV19 and TRBJ1-1, reads DGGITQSPKYLFRKEGQNVTLSCEQNLNHDAMYWYRQDPGQGLRLIYYSQIVNDFQKGDIAEGYSVSREKKESFPLTVTSAQKNPTAFYLCASSNSIGNTEAFFGQGTRLTVV.

J is TRBJ1-1 and V is TRBV9; D is ambiguous. The ends were cut back, 2 bases at V and 3 bases at J, with 8 bases in the middle. Germline CDR1 and CDR2: SGDLS and YYNGEE. The CDR3 is 13 residues long. CDR3 nucleotides: TGTGCCAGCAGCGTTAGACTGGACACTGAAGCTTTCTTT. It specifies CASSVRLDTEAFF.

This clone was seen a handful of times. The gene calls are TRBV20-1 and TRBJ2-1, with TRBD2 matching 12 bases. V was pared by 3 bases and J by 7 bases, with 7 bases of the junction left unmatched. From germline, CDR1 is DFQATT and CDR2 SNEGSKA (reference sequence). The CDR3 is 15 amino acids. CDR3: CSASNPGTSGNEQFF. DNA for the CDR3: TGCAGTGCTAGTAATCCCGGGACTAGCGGGAATGAGCAGTTCTTC.

This chain joins TRBV5-1 and TRBJ2-1; D might be TRBD1 (6 bases). V dropped 0 bases and J dropped 6 bases, with 10 bases sitting between them. This CDR3 region has 14 residues. CDR1 is SGHRS and CDR2 is YFSETQ in the germline V gene. CDR3 residues: CASSLVPGANEQFF. CDR3 bases: TGCGCCAGCAGCTTGGTCCCAGGGGCCAATGAGCAGTTCTTC. Supplemented by reference TRBV5-1 and TRBJ2-1, the full variable domain reads KAGVTQTPRYLIKTRGQQVTLSCSPISGHRSVSWYQQTPGQGLQFLFEYFSETQRNKGNFPGRFSGRQFSNSRSEMNVSTLELGDSALYLCASSLVPGANEQFFGPGTRLTVL.

The chain combines TRBV12-3 or TRBV12-4 with TRBJ1-5; no firm D call. With 6 bases removed from V and 5 bases from J, the gap between germline ends came to 11 bases. CDR3 length: 13 residues. The CDR3 is CASSLGVYQPQHF. The CDR3 region has the DNA TGTGCCAGCAGCCTTGGGGTGTATCAGCCCCAGCATTTT.

V usage is TRBV5-4 and J usage is TRBJ2-1; tentatively, D is TRBD2 (5 bases). Germline V gene sequence: CDR1 SGHNT, CDR2 YYREEE (reference sequence). V lost 5 bases and J 4 bases, leaving 10 bases between the germline ends. This CDR3 region has 13 residues. The CDR3 reads CASRSDYYNEQFF. CDR3 coding DNA: TGTGCCAGCAGATCCGACTATTACAATGAGCAGTTCTTC.

The chain uses TRBV28 and TRBJ1-6; D is perhaps TRBD1 (6 bases). Per germline, CDR1 MDHEN and CDR2 SYDVKM. The V and J ends lost 6 bases and 7 bases respectively, with 16 bases between them. The CDR3 consists of 15 residues. Here the CDR3 DNA reads TGTGCCAGCAGACCCTTCGGGACACCCAATTCACCCCTCCACTTT. It specifies CASRPFGTPNSPLHF.

This clone was found a few times. V is TRBV15 and J is TRBJ1-4; no reliable D call. The germline gives CDR1 LNHNV, CDR2 YYDKDF (reference sequence). The CDR3 loop spans 14 amino acids. The V end was cut by 1 base, the J end by 4 bases, with 7 bases between. CDR3 amino acids: CATSRGQSNEKLFF. CDR3 sequence (DNA): TGTGCCACCAGCAGAGGCCAGAGTAATGAAAAACTGTTTTTT.

The chain is built from TRBV5-4 and TRBJ1-6; possible D gene TRBD1, 6 bases. V was clipped by 0 bases and J by 7 bases, with 11 bases between them. Per germline, CDR1 SGHNT and CDR2 YYREEE (reference sequence). The CDR3 contains 15 residues. Here the CDR3 DNA reads TGTGCCAGCAGCTTGGTGGGGACACTCAATTCACCCCTCCACTTT. Translating gives CASSLVGTLNSPLHF.

The rearrangement uses TRBV29-1 and TRBJ2-1; 8 bases fit TRBD2. Germline loops: CDR1 SQVTM, CDR2 ANQGSEA. The V and J ends lost 0 bases and 9 bases, in that order; junction bases with no gene match: 10. The CDR3 is 15 residues long. The CDR3 region is CSVEDGGGLAAEQFF. CDR3 DNA sequence: TGCAGCGTTGAAGATGGTGGTGGACTAGCAGCTGAGCAGTTCTTC.

The J gene is TRBJ1-5, the V gene TRBV18, with TRBD1 matching 7 bases. Germline V gene lookup returns CDR1 KGHSH and CDR2 LQKENI. V gave up 6 bases and J gave up 3 bases; unmatched junction bases: 8. The CDR3 has 15 amino acids. The CDR3 is CASSPPGTVNQPQHF. CDR3 nucleotides: TGTGCCAGCTCGCCCCCTGGGACAGTCAATCAGCCCCAGCATTTT. Drawing the rest from reference TRBV18 and TRBJ1-5, the complete variable domain is NAGVMQNPRHLVRRRGQEARLRCSPMKGHSHVYWYRQLPEEGLKFMVYLQKENIIDESGMPKERFSAEFPKEGPSILRIQQVVRGDSAAYFCASSPPGTVNQPQHFGDGTRLSIL.

In this sample, this clone turned up a few times. V and J are TRBV5-1 and TRBJ2-2; no clear D gene. The V and J ends lost 3 bases and 1 base respectively, with 4 bases between them. In germline, CDR1 is SGHRS, CDR2 YFSETQ. The CDR3 covers 13 residues. The CDR3: CASSSRNTGELFF. The CDR3 DNA reads TGCGCCAGCAGCTCCAGGAACACCGGGGAGCTGTTTTTT.

The chain links TRBV28 to TRBJ2-1, with D unresolved. V was pared by 2 bases and J by 9 bases, with 8 bases between. The CDR3 extends over 12 amino acids. The germline V gene encodes CDR1 MDHEN and CDR2 SYDVKM. The CDR3 protein is CASSLVDGEQFF. CDR3 nucleotides: TGTGCCAGCAGTTTAGTCGATGGTGAGCAGTTCTTC.

The V gene is TRBV9, the J gene TRBJ2-1; 9 nucleotides agree with TRBD2. Germline values: CDR1 SGDLS, CDR2 YYNGEE. The CDR3 contains 16 residues. J gave up 4 bases and V 0 bases, and 5 bases lay outside the gene matches. DNA for the CDR3: TGTGCCAGCAGCGTAGACCCTAGCGGGAATTACAATGAGCAGTTCTTC. This sequence encodes CASSVDPSGNYNEQFF.

The CDR3 DNA reads as TGTGCCAAAAAGACCAGGGGTGAGAATAATTCACCCCTCCACTTT. It yields the protein CAKKTRGENNSPLHF. The genes are TRBV19 and TRBJ1-6, with D maybe TRBD1 (6 bases). The V and J ends lost 10 bases and 5 bases respectively, with 18 bases between them. In germline, CDR1 is LNHDA, CDR2 SQIVND (reference sequence). This CDR3 is 15 amino acids long. The variable domain in full, completed from reference TRBV19 and TRBJ1-6, reads DGGITQSPKYLFRKEGQNVTLSCEQNLNHDAMYWYRQDPGQGLRLIYYSQIVNDFQKGDIAEGYSVSREKKESFPLTVTSAQKNPTAFYLCAKKTRGENNSPLHFGNGTRLTVT.